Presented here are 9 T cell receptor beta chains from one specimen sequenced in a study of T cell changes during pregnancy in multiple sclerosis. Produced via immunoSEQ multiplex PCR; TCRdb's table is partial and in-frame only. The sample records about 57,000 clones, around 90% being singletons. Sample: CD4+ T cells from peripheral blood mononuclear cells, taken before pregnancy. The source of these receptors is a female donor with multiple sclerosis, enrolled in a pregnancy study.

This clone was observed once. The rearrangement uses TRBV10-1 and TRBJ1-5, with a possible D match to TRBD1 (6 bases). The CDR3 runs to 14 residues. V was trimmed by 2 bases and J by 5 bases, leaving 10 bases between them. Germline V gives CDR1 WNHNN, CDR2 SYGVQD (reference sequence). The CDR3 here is CASSEGGRDQPQHF. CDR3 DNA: TGCGCCAGCAGTGAGGGGGGCAGGGATCAGCCCCAGCATTTT.

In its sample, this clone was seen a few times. The CDR3 nucleotides are TGTGCCTGGGGCTATTCGGGGGGTGGCTACACCTTC. Protein: CAWGYSGGGYTF. This sequence joins TRBV30 and TRBJ1-2, with D possibly being TRBD1 (5 bases). The CDR3 is made up of 12 amino acids. In germline, CDR1 is GTSNPN, CDR2 SVGIG (reference sequence). Trimming cost V 5 bases and J 7 bases, with 14 bases left between them.

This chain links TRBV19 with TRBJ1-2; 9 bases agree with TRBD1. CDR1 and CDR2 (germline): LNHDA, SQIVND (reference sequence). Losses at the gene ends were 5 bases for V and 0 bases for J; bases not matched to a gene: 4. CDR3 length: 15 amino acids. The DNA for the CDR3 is TGTGCCAGTAGTCTAACAGGGGGCCCTAACTATGGCTACACCTTC. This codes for CASSLTGGPNYGYTF.

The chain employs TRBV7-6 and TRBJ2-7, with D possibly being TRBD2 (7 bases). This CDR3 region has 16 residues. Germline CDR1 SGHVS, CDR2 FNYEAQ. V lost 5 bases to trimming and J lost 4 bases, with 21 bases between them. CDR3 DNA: TGTGCCAGCAGCGCTCCTTGGGGGCGGGAGAGATACGAGCAGTACTTC. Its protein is CASSAPWGRERYEQYF.

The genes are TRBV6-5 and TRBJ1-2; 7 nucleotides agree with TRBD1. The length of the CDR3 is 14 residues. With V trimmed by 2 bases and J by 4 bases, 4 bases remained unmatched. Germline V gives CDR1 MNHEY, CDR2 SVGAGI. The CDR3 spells CASSYDREGYGYTF. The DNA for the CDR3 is TGTGCCAGCAGTTACGACAGGGAAGGCTATGGCTACACCTTC.

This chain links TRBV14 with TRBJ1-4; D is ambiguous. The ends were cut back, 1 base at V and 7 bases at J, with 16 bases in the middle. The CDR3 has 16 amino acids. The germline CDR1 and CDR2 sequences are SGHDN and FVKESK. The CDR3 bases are TGTGCCAGCAGCCAAGGCTACCTTCTCGGCGGTGAAAAACTGTTTTTT. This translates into CASSQGYLLGGEKLFF. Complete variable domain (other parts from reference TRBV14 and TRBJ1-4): EAGVTQFPSHSVIEKGQTVTLRCDPISGHDNLYWYRRVMGKEIKFLLHFVKESKQDESGMPNNRFLAERTGGTYSTLKVQPAELEDSGVYFCASSQGYLLGGEKLFFGSGTQLSVL.

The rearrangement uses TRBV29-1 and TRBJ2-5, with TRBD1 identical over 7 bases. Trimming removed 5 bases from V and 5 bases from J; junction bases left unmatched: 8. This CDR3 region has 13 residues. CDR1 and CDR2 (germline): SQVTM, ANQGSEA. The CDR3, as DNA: TGCAGCGTTAGGACAGGCTCAAGGGAGACCCAGTACTTC. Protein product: CSVRTGSRETQYF.

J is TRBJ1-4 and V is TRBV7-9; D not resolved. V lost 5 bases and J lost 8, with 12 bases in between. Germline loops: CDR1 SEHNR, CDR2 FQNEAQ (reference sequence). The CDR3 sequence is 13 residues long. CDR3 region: CASSGGGVEKLFF. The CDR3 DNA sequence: TGTGCCAGCAGCGGAGGTGGTGTCGAAAAACTGTTTTTT.

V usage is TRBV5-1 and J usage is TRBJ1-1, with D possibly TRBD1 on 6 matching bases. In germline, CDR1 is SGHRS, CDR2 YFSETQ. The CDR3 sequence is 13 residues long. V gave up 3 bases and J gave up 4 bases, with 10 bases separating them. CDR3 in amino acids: CASSSDSSTEAFF. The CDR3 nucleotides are TGCGCCAGCAGCTCGGACAGTTCCACTGAAGCTTTCTTT.